The T cell receptor beta chain described here comes from a study of shared clonotypes between healthy human individuals (dated by TCRdb to 2018 to 2020). About the study as a whole: The cohort comprised a couple of women and a few men aged 18 to 49 years. For each donor, CD4 naive and CD4 memory were each run on three plates, CD8 naive on two plates, and CD8 memory on one plate. Blood TCR repertoires of about 5 healthy adults were deeply sequenced to estimate repertoire size and the extent of clonotype sharing between individuals. To increase sequencing depth and limit assay-specific biases, different laboratories used diverse techniques to prepare libraries and sequence TCR repertoires. Leukapheresis yielded between about 0.85 and 10 billion PBMCs per donor.

Healthy HIV-negative adults with no recently reported acute infections or vaccinations were included as donors. Only Caucasian adults living in Nashville, Tennessee, USA were represented among the donors. CD8 memory samples consisted of magnetically selected CD45RO+ cells combined with CCR7-negative CD45RA+ effector memory (TemRA) cells. Blood was obtained by leukapheresis, after which PBMCs were separated by Ficoll-Histopaque density gradient centrifugation and cryopreserved in liquid nitrogen vapor phase. Purity and quantity of every magnetically sorted T cell population were checked by analytical flow cytometry. Each sorted fraction had its genomic DNA isolated and then quantified by UV absorbance on a Nanodrop 2000c. The germline V gene sets CDR1 to SGHAT and CDR2 to FQNNGV. Deletion took 1 base off V and 2 bases off J, with a span of 15 bases between the germline ends. The CDR3, cysteine through phenylalanine, is 17 amino acids long. The entry retains the CDR3 DNA only, 51 bases that are in frame from base 1.

Points on this clone: It has no known antigen specificity. No much larger clone exists at a distance of one base, and base qualities are not known.

Overall results and qualifications from the work: Rarefaction of sorted-subset datasets indicated incomplete sequencing despite the large sequencing depth. Compared with non-shared clonotypes, the clonotypes found in all four sorted-subset donors had higher generation probabilities. Sampling was limited to blood, and TCR repertoires in tissue likely differ from TCR repertoires in blood. Naive subsets generally had larger estimated clonotype richness than memory subsets. Across four donors, roughly 5.1% of naive CD4, 3% to 3.5% of naive CD8, approximately 2.5% of memory CD4, and roughly 0.41% of memory CD8 clonotypes were shared. Pairwise subsampling indicated that sequencing depth was expected to affect the degree of clonotype sharing among donors. The genetic and exposure-history diversity represented was limited by the small number of donors.

Using the deep immunoSEQ assay, TCR CDR3 regions were amplified from genomic DNA by multiplex PCR. Extracted genomic DNA from each cell subset was distributed evenly across all wells of several immunoSEQ 96-well plates, and each plate was treated as a replicate. For sorted subsets, each replicate PCR was loaded with 200 to 250 ng genomic DNA, equivalent to some 27,000 T cell genomes. Purified libraries were measured with a Qubit 3.0 fluorometer, size-checked on a Bioanalyzer 2100, and measured again with the KAPA Library Quantification kit. Every immunoSEQ 96-well plate was sequenced on a dedicated single-read 150-cycle Illumina NextSeq 550 flow cell. Processing in the source paper ran as follows. Because the immunoSEQ output held only junctional sequences and lacked quality scores, the filtering could not match the filtering applied to full-length reads. Sequences were annotated with PyIR, a Python wrapper for IgBLAST v1.9, and V/J genes and CDR3 were assigned using IMGT germline references. Reads were filtered out if the reads had weak V/J assignments (E-value above 1e-6), no CDR3, stop codons, out-of-frame junctions, or ambiguous translated residues. A V3J clonotype was defined by an identical inferred V gene, J gene, and CDR3 amino acid sequence. The percentage overlap between two repertoires was calculated by dividing the number of shared unique clonotypes by the size of the smaller repertoire. RTK rarefaction, the Chao1 estimator, and Recon v2.1 estimates of unobserved clonotypes were used to assess repertoire richness. For all TCRbeta clonotypes obtained by the gDNA method from a few donors, generation probabilities were computed with OLGA. The table was pulled from immuneACCESS by TCRdb, which kept in-frame rearrangements only. Such tables lose some clones; where checked, under half of the loss comes from unresolved V genes, and the rest has no known cause. That table furnishes V, J and clone size, whereas the DNA furnished D and trimming. In all, the sample holds over 95,000 clones, and under 70% of those were seen once. The top ten hold roughly a quarter of the sample.

The sequence was obtained from a woman aged 25 to 45 in good health. Here the chain combines TRBV11-2 and TRBJ1-3, with the D gene uncertain. The sample consisted of memory CD8+ T cells sorted from blood. The label giving this sample's cell subset or site can be read as: CD45RO+ cells pooled with CCR7-negative TemRA cells. In nucleotides, the sequence is TGTGCCAGCAGCTTAGGGGAAGGTTGGGAACCTGGAAACACCATATATTTT. It codes for CASSLGEGWEPGNTIYF.